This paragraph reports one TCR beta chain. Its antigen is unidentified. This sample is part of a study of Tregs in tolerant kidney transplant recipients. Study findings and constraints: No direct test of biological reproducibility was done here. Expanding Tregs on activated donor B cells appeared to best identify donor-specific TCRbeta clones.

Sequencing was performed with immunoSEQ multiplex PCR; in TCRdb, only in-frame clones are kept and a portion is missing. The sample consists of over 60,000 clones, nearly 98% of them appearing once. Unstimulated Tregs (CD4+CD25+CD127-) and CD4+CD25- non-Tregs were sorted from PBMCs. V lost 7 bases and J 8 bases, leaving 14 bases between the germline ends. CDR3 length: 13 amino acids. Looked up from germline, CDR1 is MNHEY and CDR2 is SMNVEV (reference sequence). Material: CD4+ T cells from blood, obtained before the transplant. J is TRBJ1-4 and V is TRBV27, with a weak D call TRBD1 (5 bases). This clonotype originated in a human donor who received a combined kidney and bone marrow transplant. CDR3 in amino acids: CASTRRVGEKLFF. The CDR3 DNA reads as TGTGCCAGCACCCGCAGGGTAGGGGAAAAACTGTTTTTT.